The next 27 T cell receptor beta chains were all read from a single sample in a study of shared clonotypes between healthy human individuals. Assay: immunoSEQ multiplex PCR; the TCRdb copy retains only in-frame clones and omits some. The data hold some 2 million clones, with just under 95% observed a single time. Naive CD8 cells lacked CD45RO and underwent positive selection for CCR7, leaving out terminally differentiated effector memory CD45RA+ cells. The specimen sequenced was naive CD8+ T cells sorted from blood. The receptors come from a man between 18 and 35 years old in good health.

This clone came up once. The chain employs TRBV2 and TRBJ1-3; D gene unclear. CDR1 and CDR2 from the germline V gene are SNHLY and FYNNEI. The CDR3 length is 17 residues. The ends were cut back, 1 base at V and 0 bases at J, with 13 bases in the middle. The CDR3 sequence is CASSEVAAGLSGNTIYF. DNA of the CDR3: TGTGCCAGCAGTGAAGTAGCGGCGGGCCTCTCTGGAAACACCATATATTTT.

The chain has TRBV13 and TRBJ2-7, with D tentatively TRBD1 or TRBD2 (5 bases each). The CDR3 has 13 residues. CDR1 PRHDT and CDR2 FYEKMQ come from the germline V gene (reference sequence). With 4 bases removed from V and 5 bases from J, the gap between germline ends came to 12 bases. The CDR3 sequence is CASSSGRAHEQYF. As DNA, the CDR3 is TGTGCCAGCAGCTCGGGACGGGCACACGAGCAGTACTTC.

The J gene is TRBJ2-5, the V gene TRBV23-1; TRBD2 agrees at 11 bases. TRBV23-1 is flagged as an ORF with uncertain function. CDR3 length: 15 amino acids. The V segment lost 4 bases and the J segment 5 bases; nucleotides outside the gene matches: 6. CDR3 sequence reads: CASSPLAGDIETQYF. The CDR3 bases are TGCGCCAGCAGTCCACTAGCGGGAGACATTGAGACCCAGTACTTC.

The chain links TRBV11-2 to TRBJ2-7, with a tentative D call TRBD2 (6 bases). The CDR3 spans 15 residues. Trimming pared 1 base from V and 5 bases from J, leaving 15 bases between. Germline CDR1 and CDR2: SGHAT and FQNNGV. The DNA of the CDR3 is TGTGCCAGCAGCTTAGTACCGGAGGGTCTGAACGAGCAGTACTTC. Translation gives CASSLVPEGLNEQYF. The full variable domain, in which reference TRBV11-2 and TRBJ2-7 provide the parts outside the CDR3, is EAGVAQSPRYKIIEKRQSVAFWCNPISGHATLYWYQQILGQGPKLLIQFQNNGVVDDSQLPKDRFSAERLKGVDSTLKIQPAKLEDSAVYLCASSLVPEGLNEQYFGPGTRLTVT.

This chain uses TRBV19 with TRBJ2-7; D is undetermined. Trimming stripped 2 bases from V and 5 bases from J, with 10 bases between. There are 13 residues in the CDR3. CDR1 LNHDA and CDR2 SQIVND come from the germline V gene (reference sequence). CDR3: CASSILGIHEQYF. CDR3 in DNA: TGTGCCAGTAGTATACTGGGTATCCACGAGCAGTACTTC.

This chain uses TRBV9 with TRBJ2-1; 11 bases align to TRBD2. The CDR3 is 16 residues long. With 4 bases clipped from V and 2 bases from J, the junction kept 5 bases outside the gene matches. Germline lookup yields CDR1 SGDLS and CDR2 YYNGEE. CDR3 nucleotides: TGTGCCAGCAGCTCATGGACTAGCGGGCCCTACAATGAGCAGTTCTTC. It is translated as CASSSWTSGPYNEQFF.

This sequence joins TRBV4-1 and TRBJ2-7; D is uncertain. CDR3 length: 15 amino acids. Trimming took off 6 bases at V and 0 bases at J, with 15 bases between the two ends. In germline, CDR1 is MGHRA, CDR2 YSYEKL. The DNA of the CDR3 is TGCGCCAGCAGTCTTAGGCACGCCAGCTCCTACGAGCAGTACTTC. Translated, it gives CASSLRHASSYEQYF.

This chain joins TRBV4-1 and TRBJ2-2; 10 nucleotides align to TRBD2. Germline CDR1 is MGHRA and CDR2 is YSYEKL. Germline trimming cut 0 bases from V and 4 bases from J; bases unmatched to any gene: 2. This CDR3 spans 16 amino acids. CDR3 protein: CASSQDTSGVTGELFF. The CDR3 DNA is TGCGCCAGCAGCCAAGACACTAGCGGGGTCACCGGGGAGCTGTTTTTT.

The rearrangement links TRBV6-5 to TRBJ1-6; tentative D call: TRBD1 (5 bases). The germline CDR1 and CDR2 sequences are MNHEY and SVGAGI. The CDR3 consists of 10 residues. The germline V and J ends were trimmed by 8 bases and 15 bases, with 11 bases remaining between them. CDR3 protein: CASGTGVLHF. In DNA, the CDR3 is TGTGCCAGCGGGACGGGGGTCCTCCACTTT.

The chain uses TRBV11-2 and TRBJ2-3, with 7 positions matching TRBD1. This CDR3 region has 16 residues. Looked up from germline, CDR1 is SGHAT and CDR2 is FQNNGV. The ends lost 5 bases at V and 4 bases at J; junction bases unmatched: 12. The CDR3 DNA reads TGTGCCAGCAGCCGACCCCTAGGGGGCCCGGCAGATACGCAGTATTTT. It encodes CASSRPLGGPADTQYF.

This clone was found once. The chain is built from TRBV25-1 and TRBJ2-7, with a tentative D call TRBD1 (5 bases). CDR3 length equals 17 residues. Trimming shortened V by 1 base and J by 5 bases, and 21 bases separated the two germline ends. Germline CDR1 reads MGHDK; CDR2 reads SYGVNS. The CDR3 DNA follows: TGTGCCAGCAGTGAATTTCCCCCCCGGACACTCTACGACGAGCAGTACTTC. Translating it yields CASSEFPPRTLYDEQYF.

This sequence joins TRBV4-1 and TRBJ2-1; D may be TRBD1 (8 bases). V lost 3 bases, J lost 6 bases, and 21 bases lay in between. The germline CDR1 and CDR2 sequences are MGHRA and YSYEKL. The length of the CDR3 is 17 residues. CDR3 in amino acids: CASSHQMGGTGSNEQFF. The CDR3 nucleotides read TGCGCCAGCAGCCACCAGATGGGGGGGACAGGATCCAATGAGCAGTTCTTC.

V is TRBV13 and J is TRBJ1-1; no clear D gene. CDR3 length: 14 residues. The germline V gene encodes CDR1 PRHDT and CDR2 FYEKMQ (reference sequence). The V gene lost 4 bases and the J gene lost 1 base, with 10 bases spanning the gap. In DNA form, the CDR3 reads TGTGCCAGCAGCTCGATGGAGGGGAACACTGAAGCTTTCTTT. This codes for CASSSMEGNTEAFF.

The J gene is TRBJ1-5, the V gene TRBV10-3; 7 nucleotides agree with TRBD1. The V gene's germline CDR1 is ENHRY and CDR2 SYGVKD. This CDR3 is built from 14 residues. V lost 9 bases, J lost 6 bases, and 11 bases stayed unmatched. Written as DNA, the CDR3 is TGTGCCATTAACCCTACAGGGGAAGGTCAGCCCCAGCATTTT. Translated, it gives CAINPTGEGQPQHF.

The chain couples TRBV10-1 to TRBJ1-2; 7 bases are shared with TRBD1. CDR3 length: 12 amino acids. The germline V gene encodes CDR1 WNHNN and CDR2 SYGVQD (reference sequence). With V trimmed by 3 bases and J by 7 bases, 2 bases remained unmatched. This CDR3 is CASSDDRVGYTF. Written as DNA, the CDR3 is TGCGCCAGCAGTGATGACAGGGTTGGCTACACCTTC.

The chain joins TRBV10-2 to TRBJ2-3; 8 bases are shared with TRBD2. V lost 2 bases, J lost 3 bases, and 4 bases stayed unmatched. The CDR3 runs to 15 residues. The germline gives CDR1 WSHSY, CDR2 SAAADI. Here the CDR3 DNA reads TGCGCCAGCAGTGAGCAGCGGGGGAGGACAGATACGCAGTATTTT. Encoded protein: CASSEQRGRTDTQYF.

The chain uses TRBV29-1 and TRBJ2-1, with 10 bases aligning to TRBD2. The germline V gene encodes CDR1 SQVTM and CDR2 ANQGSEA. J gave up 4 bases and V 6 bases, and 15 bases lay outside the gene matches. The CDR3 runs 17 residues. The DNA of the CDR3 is TGCAGCGTCGACCCGAAACCGGGACTAGCGATGTACAATGAGCAGTTCTTC. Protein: CSVDPKPGLAMYNEQFF.

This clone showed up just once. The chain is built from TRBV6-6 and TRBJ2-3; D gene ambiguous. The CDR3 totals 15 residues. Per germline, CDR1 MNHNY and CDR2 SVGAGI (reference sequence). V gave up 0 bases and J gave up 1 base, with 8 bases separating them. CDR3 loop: CASSYSADGTDTQYF. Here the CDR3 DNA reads TGTGCCAGCAGTTACTCGGCTGATGGCACAGATACGCAGTATTTT.

CDR3 in DNA: TGCGCCAGCAGCCAAGTCTTAGGGGCGCACTACGAGCAGTACTTC. This gives the protein CASSQVLGAHYEQYF. V gene TRBV4-1 combines with J gene TRBJ2-7; perhaps TRBD1 as D (5 bases). Germline assignment: CDR1 MGHRA and CDR2 YSYEKL. This CDR3 spans 15 amino acids. V was clipped by 1 base and J by 3 bases, with 13 bases between them.

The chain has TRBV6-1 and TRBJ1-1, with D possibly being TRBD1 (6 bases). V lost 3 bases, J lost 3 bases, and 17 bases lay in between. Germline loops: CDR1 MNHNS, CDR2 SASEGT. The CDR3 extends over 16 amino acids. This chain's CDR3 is CASSDPPGGLYTEAFF. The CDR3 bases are TGTGCCAGCAGTGATCCCCCCGGGGGGCTTTACACTGAAGCTTTCTTT.

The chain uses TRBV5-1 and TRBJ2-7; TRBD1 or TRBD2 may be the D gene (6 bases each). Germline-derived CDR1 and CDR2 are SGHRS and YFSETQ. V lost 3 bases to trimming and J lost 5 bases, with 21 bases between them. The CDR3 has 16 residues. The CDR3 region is CASSWPGGQVVDEQYF. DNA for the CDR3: TGCGCCAGCAGCTGGCCCGGGGGCCAGGTGGTCGACGAGCAGTACTTC.

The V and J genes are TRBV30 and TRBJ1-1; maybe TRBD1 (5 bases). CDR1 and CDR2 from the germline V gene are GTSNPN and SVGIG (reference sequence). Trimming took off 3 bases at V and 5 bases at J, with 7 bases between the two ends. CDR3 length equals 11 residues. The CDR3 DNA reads TGTGCCTGGAGGGAGGGGACTGAAGCTTTCTTT. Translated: CAWREGTEAFF.

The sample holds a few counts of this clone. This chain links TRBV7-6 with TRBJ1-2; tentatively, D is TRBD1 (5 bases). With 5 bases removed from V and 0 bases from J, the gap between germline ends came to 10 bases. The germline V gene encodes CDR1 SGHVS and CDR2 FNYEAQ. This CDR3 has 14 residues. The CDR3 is CASSAQGPNYGYTF. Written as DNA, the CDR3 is TGTGCCAGCAGCGCCCAGGGACCTAACTATGGCTACACCTTC.

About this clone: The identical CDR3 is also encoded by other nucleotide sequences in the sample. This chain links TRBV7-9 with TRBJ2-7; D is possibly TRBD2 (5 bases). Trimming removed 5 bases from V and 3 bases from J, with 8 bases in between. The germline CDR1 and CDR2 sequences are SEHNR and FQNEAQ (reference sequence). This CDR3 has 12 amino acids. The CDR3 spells CASSPRGYEQYF. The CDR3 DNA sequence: TGTGCCAGCAGCCCCCGGGGCTACGAGCAGTACTTC. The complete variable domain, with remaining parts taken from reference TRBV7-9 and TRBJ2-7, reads DTGVSQNPRHKITKRGQNVTFRCDPISEHNRLYWYRQTLGQGPEFLTYFQNEAQLEKSRLLSDRFSAERPKGSFSTLEIQRTEQGDSAMYLCASSPRGYEQYFGPGTRLTVT.

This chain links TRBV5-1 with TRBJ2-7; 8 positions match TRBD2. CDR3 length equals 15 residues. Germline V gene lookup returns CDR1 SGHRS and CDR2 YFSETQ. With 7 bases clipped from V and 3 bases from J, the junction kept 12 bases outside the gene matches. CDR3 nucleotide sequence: TGCGCCAGCTCCTTAGCGGGGAGTCTTGACTACGAGCAGTACTTC. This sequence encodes CASSLAGSLDYEQYF.

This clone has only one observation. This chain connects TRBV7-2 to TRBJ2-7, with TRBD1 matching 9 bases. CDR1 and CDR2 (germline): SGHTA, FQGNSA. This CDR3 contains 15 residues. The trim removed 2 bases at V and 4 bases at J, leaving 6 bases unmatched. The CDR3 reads CASSLPDRGGYEQYF. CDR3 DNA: TGTGCCAGCAGCTTACCGGACAGGGGTGGGTACGAGCAGTACTTC.

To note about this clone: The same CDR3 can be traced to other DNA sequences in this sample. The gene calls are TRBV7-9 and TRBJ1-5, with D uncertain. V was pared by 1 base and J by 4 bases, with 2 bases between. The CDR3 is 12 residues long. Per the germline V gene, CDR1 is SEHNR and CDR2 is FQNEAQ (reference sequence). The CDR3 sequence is CASSLVNQPQHF. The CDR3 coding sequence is TGTGCCAGCAGCTTAGTAAATCAGCCCCAGCATTTT.